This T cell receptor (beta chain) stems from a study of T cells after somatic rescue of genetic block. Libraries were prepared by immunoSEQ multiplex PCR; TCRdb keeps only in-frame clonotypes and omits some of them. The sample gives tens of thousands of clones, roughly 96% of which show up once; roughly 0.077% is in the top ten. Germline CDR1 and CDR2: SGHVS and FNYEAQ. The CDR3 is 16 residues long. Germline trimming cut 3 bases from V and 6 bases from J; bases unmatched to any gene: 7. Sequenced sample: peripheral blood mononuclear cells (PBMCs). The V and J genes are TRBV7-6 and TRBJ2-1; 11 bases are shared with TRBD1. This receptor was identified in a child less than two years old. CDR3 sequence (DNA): TGTGCCAGCAGCTTCTCCCCCGGGACAGGGGGCAATGAGCAGTTCTTC. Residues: CASSFSPGTGGNEQFF.